These 24 T cell receptor beta chains originate from one sample sequenced in a study of CD8 T cells in Susac syndrome. RNA totalling roughly 0.5 to 1 ug underwent reverse transcription with random hexamers. Via MiXCR, TCRdb re-called the immunoSEQ multiplex PCR reads, giving one row per CDR3 protein. The table includes fewer than 350,000 distinct CDR3 sequences, 89% detected once. The sequencing sample was made of CD8+ T cells from PBMCs. The receptors originated from a human donor with multiple sclerosis.

The chain joins TRBV9 to TRBJ2-2, with TRBD2 as a possible D gene (6 bases). Germline-derived CDR1 and CDR2 are SGDLS and YYNGEE. Trimming left V 7 bases short and J 5 bases short, with 15 bases between. The CDR3 loop spans 14 amino acids. CDR3 loop: CASSPAGTTGELFF. In DNA, the CDR3 is TGTGCCAGCTCCCCCGCGGGAACTACCGGGGAGCTGTTTTTT.

This chain joins TRBV11-2 and TRBJ2-5; 7 bases align to TRBD2. This CDR3 region has 14 residues. From germline, CDR1 is SGHAT and CDR2 FQNNGV. The trim removed 1 base at V and 9 bases at J, leaving 8 bases unmatched. CDR3 sequence (DNA): TGTGCCAGCAGCTTAGGTACGGGAGGAATGGCCCAGTACTTC. Residues: CASSLGTGGMAQYF. The variable domain in full, with the rest retrieved from reference TRBV11-2 and TRBJ2-5, is EAGVAQSPRYKIIEKRQSVAFWCNPISGHATLYWYQQILGQGPKLLIQFQNNGVVDDSQLPKDRFSAERLKGVDSTLKIQPAKLEDSAVYLCASSLGTGGMAQYFGPGTRLLVL.

The V gene is TRBV7-9, the J gene TRBJ2-3; 13 bases align to TRBD2. The CDR3 has 16 amino acids. Trimming took 6 bases from V and 7 from J; bases not matched to a gene: 10. Germline V gene data show CDR1 as SEHNR and CDR2 as FQNEAQ (reference sequence). CDR3 DNA: TGTGCCAGCAGGGGAGGACTAGCGGGGGCCATCTATACGCAGTATTTT. This sequence encodes CASRGGLAGAIYTQYF.

The V call is TRBV7-9, the J call TRBJ2-7; 8 bases line up with TRBD1. Losses at the gene ends were 3 bases for V and 2 bases for J; bases not matched to a gene: 3. Germline V gene sequence: CDR1 SEHNR, CDR2 FQNEAQ (reference sequence). The CDR3 extends over 14 amino acids. CDR3 sequence: CASSFATGAYEQYF. CDR3 nucleotides: TGTGCCAGCAGCTTCGCGACAGGGGCCTACGAGCAGTACTTC. Variable domain in full (rest from reference TRBV7-9 and TRBJ2-7): DTGVSQNPRHKITKRGQNVTFRCDPISEHNRLYWYRQTLGQGPEFLTYFQNEAQLEKSRLLSDRFSAERPKGSFSTLEIQRTEQGDSAMYLCASSFATGAYEQYFGPGTRLTVT.

The chain is built from TRBV20-1 and TRBJ2-7; D not certain. The V end lost 0 bases, the J end lost 0 bases, and 9 bases lay between the germline ends. The CDR3 covers 14 residues. In germline, CDR1 is DFQATT, CDR2 SNEGSKA (reference sequence). Written as DNA, the CDR3 is TGCAGTGCTAGAGATTGGAAAAGCTCCTACGAGCAGTACTTC. Its protein is CSARDWKSSYEQYF.

The chain couples TRBV7-2 to TRBJ2-5; TRBD1 matches 8 bases. Trimming removed 3 bases from V and 1 base from J; junction bases left unmatched: 7. This CDR3 region has 16 residues. The V gene's germline CDR1 is SGHTA and CDR2 FQGNSA. CDR3 nucleotides: TGTGCCAGCAGCTTGTCCGGGACAGGTTTCCAAGAGACCCAGTACTTC. Amino acids: CASSLSGTGFQETQYF.

This clonotype appeared a few times. The V and J genes are TRBV29-1 and TRBJ2-7; TRBD1 matches at 9 bases. The CDR3 is made up of 13 amino acids. V dropped 5 bases and J dropped 2; count of bases not matched to a gene: 4. The germline gives CDR1 SQVTM, CDR2 ANQGSEA. The CDR3 protein is CSVTGQGPYEQYF. The CDR3 nucleotides read TGCAGCGTTACGGGACAGGGTCCCTACGAGCAGTACTTC.

This clonotype has only one observation. The CDR3 DNA follows: TGCAGCGTAGGAGACAGGTTGGGTTTAACTGAAGCTTTCTTT. It translates to CSVGDRLGLTEAFF. The V and J genes are TRBV29-1 and TRBJ1-1, with a tentative D call TRBD1 (6 bases). CDR3 length equals 14 residues. CDR1 and CDR2 from the germline V gene are SQVTM and ANQGSEA. Trimming stripped 6 bases from V and 5 bases from J, with 19 bases between.

J is TRBJ1-1 and V is TRBV7-6; the D gene is possibly TRBD1 (5 bases). Trimming removed 5 bases at V and 0 bases at J, with 13 bases between. Germline V gene data show CDR1 as SGHVS and CDR2 as FNYEAQ. The CDR3 totals 15 residues. The CDR3, as DNA: TGTGCCAGCAGCCCCGGGGGACGGCTGAACACTGAAGCTTTCTTT. Its protein is CASSPGGRLNTEAFF.

The V gene is TRBV30, the J gene TRBJ1-5; 8 bases agree with TRBD1. Germline V gives CDR1 GTSNPN, CDR2 SVGIG (reference sequence). V was pared by 3 bases and J by 3 bases, with 1 base of the junction left unmatched. This CDR3 has 13 residues. CDR3 DNA: TGTGCCTGGAGGACAGGGGCCAATCAGCCCCAGCATTTT. Protein: CAWRTGANQPQHF. The whole variable domain, filled in from reference TRBV30 and TRBJ1-5, reads SQTIHQWPATLVQPVGSPLSLECTVEGTSNPNLYWYRQAAGRGLQLLFYSVGIGQISSEVPQNLSASRPQDRQFILSSKKLLLSDSGFYLCAWRTGANQPQHFGDGTRLSIL.

This clonotype was found a few times. The chain carries TRBV7-9 and TRBJ2-7; D ambiguous. Germline CDR1 is SEHNR and CDR2 is FQNEAQ (reference sequence). V was shortened by 7 bases and J by 0 bases, with 7 bases between the two germline ends. CDR3 length: 12 residues. The CDR3 protein is CASISNSYEQYF. The CDR3 nucleotides are TGTGCCAGCATTAGTAACTCCTACGAGCAGTACTTC.

This clonotype occurred a few times. The rearrangement links TRBV7-9 to TRBJ2-7; tentative D call: TRBD2 (5 bases). V lost 5 bases to trimming and J lost 1 base, with 9 bases between them. Germline V CDR1 and CDR2: SEHNR, FQNEAQ (reference sequence). The CDR3 covers 13 residues. The CDR3 DNA sequence: TGTGCCAGCAGCGTCGCGGGTTCCTACGAGCAGTACTTC. Translated: CASSVAGSYEQYF.

The chain joins TRBV10-3 to TRBJ1-2; D perhaps matches TRBD1 (6 bases). The V end lost 3 bases, the J end lost 3 bases, and 20 bases lay between the germline ends. Germline V gene data show CDR1 as ENHRY and CDR2 as SYGVKD. This CDR3 comprises 17 residues. CDR3 sequence reads: CAISEVLMGGPDYGYTF. The CDR3, as DNA: TGTGCCATCAGTGAAGTATTAATGGGGGGGCCCGACTATGGCTACACCTTC.

This clonotype appeared once. The chain joins TRBV28 to TRBJ2-7; D not certain. This CDR3 spans 15 amino acids. The V gene's germline CDR1 is MDHEN and CDR2 SYDVKM. V was clipped by 7 bases and J by 2 bases, with 18 bases between them. CDR3 sequence reads: CASTDPQDRPYEQYF. DNA of the CDR3: TGTGCCAGCACGGACCCTCAGGACCGTCCCTACGAGCAGTACTTC.

The chain employs TRBV6-6 and TRBJ2-1; D gene unclear. This CDR3 has 14 residues. The V gene lost 6 bases and the J gene lost 0 bases, with 9 bases spanning the gap. CDR1 and CDR2 (germline): MNHNY, SVGAGI (reference sequence). The CDR3 sequence is CASSQTSSYNEQFF. The CDR3 DNA sequence: TGTGCCAGCAGCCAGACGAGCTCCTACAATGAGCAGTTCTTC.

The chain combines TRBV7-9 with TRBJ1-2; D is unclear. Germline assignment: CDR1 SEHNR and CDR2 FQNEAQ (reference sequence). V shed 7 bases and J shed 4 bases, with 13 bases lying between them. CDR3 length: 13 residues. The CDR3 sequence: CASTDTRAYGYTF. The CDR3 DNA reads TGTGCCAGCACCGACACCCGGGCCTATGGCTACACCTTC.

The V gene is TRBV7-3, the J gene TRBJ2-2; no clear D. Per the germline V gene, CDR1 is SGHTA and CDR2 is FQGTGA. V lost 5 bases and J lost 2, with 9 bases in between. This CDR3 is built from 14 residues. This chain's CDR3 is CASSPHGNTGELFF. The CDR3 coding sequence is TGTGCCAGCAGCCCCCACGGTAACACCGGGGAGCTGTTTTTT.

This chain links TRBV6-2 or TRBV6-3 with TRBJ1-5; TRBD1 matches 9 bases. Germline CDR1 reads MNHEY; CDR2 reads SVGEGT. The length of the CDR3 is 15 residues. V shed 0 bases, J shed 7 bases, and the junction held 4 bases outside the gene matches. CDR3 sequence: CASSYSTQGAQPQHF. The CDR3 DNA reads as TGTGCCAGCAGTTACTCGACACAGGGGGCCCAGCCCCAGCATTTT.

The V call is TRBV20-1, the J call TRBJ2-4, with D maybe TRBD2 (5 bases). Germline CDR1 and CDR2: DFQATT and SNEGSKA (reference sequence). V shed 3 bases and J shed 1 base, with 10 bases lying between them. The CDR3 has 14 amino acids. The CDR3 region has the DNA TGCAGTGCTAGGCAGCGGCTCGCCAAAAACATTCAGTACTTC. Translation: CSARQRLAKNIQYF.

V and J are TRBV20-1 and TRBJ2-1; D is possibly TRBD1 (5 bases). The germline CDR1 and CDR2 sequences are DFQATT and SNEGSKA (reference sequence). The CDR3 totals 15 residues. V was shortened by 4 bases and J by 7 bases, with 20 bases between the two germline ends. The CDR3 bases are TGCAGTGCTACCCTGGCGCCAAGGGGTGGAAATGAGCAGTTCTTC. Amino acid sequence: CSATLAPRGGNEQFF.

The chain links TRBV29-1 to TRBJ2-3; D remains unclear. V was cut by 5 bases and J by 2 bases, with 11 bases left in between. Germline V gives CDR1 SQVTM, CDR2 ANQGSEA. The CDR3 runs to 13 residues. CDR3 protein: CSVSLPLTDTQYF. In DNA, the CDR3 is TGCAGCGTTTCCCTGCCTCTCACAGATACGCAGTATTTT.

This chain uses TRBV30 with TRBJ2-2; TRBD2 matches at 13 bases. The germline gives CDR1 GTSNPN, CDR2 SVGIG (reference sequence). The CDR3 consists of 15 residues. V dropped 1 base and J dropped 6; count of bases not matched to a gene: 2. The CDR3 sequence: CAWSGGLAGAGELFF. DNA of the CDR3: TGTGCCTGGAGTGGAGGACTAGCGGGGGCCGGGGAGCTGTTTTTT.

The J gene is TRBJ2-3, the V gene TRBV28; D is unclear. With 3 bases removed from V and 6 bases from J, the gap between germline ends came to 10 bases. CDR1 is MDHEN, CDR2 SYDVKM, per germline. The CDR3 extends over 13 amino acids. The CDR3 DNA follows: TGTGCCAGCAGTTTGGTAAGGGCCGATACGCAGTATTTT. This encodes CASSLVRADTQYF.

The V gene is TRBV29-1, the J gene TRBJ1-1; D gene uncertain. Trimming left V 5 bases short and J 4 bases short, with 14 bases between. The CDR3 loop spans 13 amino acids. Germline CDR1 and CDR2: SQVTM and ANQGSEA. The CDR3 region has the DNA TGCAGCGTTCGCTTGGGCGAGGGCACTGAAGCTTTCTTT. Amino acid sequence: CSVRLGEGTEAFF.